A selection of T cell receptor beta chains follows, all from one sample in a study of blood T cell repertoires in COVID-19. The table came from immunoSEQ multiplex PCR; TCRdb's copy has only in-frame clones and leaves some out. The sample lists 110,000 or so clones, more than 80% seen once, with approximately 5% in the top ten. The material sequenced was peripheral blood. These receptors all come from a woman in her sixties with COVID-19, enrolled during active disease. CDR3s include the opening cysteine and the closing phenylalanine or tryptophan. The D gene is left open where the match is weak. Rows may omit the clone size; those that give it use once, few, many or a size class.

few	TRBV5-5	.	TRBJ1-2	TGTGCCAGCAGCCGGGGGACGTTTGGGGACTATGGCTACACCTTC	CASSRGTFGDYGYTF
.	TRBV19	.	TRBJ1-3	TGTGCCAGTATGTATCCTGGAAACACCATATATTTT	CASMYPGNTIYF
.	TRBV6-5	.	TRBJ2-1	TGTGCCAGCAAGGGGACACTGAACAACAATGAGCAGTTCTTC	CASKGTLNNNEQFF
.	TRBV5-1	TRBD2	TRBJ2-3	TGCGCCAGCAGCTTGGACGGGGGGAGGCAAGATACGCAGTATTTT	CASSLDGGRQDTQYF
.	TRBV6-1	TRBD1	TRBJ1-1	TGTGCCAGCAGTGAGTTCAGGGGGGTCAGCACTGAAGCTTTCTTT	CASSEFRGVSTEAFF
.	TRBV24-1	TRBD1	TRBJ1-4	TGTGCCACTCCCGAGGGACAGGGAATTGAAAAACTGTTTTTT	CATPEGQGIEKLFF
.	TRBV30	.	TRBJ1-1	TGTGCCTGGAACAGGGTGGCCACTGAAGCTTTCTTT	CAWNRVATEAFF
.	TRBV27	.	TRBJ1-2	TGTGCCAGCAGTTTATCCGGGGGATGGGGCTACACCTTC	CASSLSGGWGYTF
.	TRBV6-5	TRBD1	TRBJ1-2	TGTGCCAGCAGCGCCGGACAGGGGGCATTAGGCTACACCTTC	CASSAGQGALGYTF
.	TRBV28	TRBD1	TRBJ1-3	TGTGCCAGCAGTTTAGGGACAGGGGGCGCGTACACCATATATTTT	CASSLGTGGAYTIYF
.	TRBV7-8	TRBD1	TRBJ1-4	TGTGCCAGCAGCTACGGGACAGGAAGTGAAAAACTGTTTTTT	CASSYGTGSEKLFF
.	TRBV10-3	.	TRBJ2-7	TGTGCCATCAGTGATGGCAGGGGTGCGGTTGGCGAGCAGTACTTC	CAISDGRGAVGEQYF
.	TRBV5-6	.	TRBJ1-1	TGTGCCAGCAGCTACGCTGGGGGCTTCACTGAAGCTTTCTTT	CASSYAGGFTEAFF
.	TRBV7-2	TRBD1	TRBJ1-1	TGTGCCAGCAGCTTAAGGACAGGGCGGAGCGTGGACACTGAAGCTTTCTTT	CASSLRTGRSVDTEAFF
.	TRBV19	.	TRBJ1-5	TGTGCCAGTAGTCCTCTTGGCCCCCAAGAGCCCCAGCATTTT	CASSPLGPQEPQHF
.	TRBV4-2	.	TRBJ2-1	TGTGCCAGCAGCCAAGGCGGCATGGAGGGAAACAATGAGCAGTTCTTC	CASSQGGMEGNNEQFF
.	TRBV16	TRBD2	TRBJ2-1	TGTGCCAGCAGCCCAGCGGGGGGGCGTAATGAGCAGTTCTTC	CASSPAGGRNEQFF
.	TRBV24-1	.	TRBJ1-3	TGTGCCACCAGTGAAACGGTAGTTGGAAACACCATATATTTT	CATSETVVGNTIYF
.	TRBV19	TRBD2	TRBJ2-1	TGTGCCAGTAGTATCACCACTAGCGGGGAGTACAATGAGCAGTTCTTC	CASSITTSGEYNEQFF
.	TRBV20-1	.	TRBJ2-3	TGCAGTGCTAGTCGGGCGGGGTCCACAGATACGCAGTATTTT	CSASRAGSTDTQYF
once	TRBV18	TRBD2	TRBJ2-7	TGTGCCAGCTCACCCCCCAAGCTAGCGGGGGGTACCTACGAGCAGTACTTC	CASSPPKLAGGTYEQYF
.	TRBV12-3/TRBV12-4	TRBD1	TRBJ1-6	TGTGCCAGCAGTTCACAGGGGGCCAGGCTCCACTTT	CASSSQGARLHF
.	TRBV5-1	TRBD2	TRBJ2-5	TGCGCCAGCAGCCCAAGACTAGCGGAAGAGACCCAGTACTTC	CASSPRLAEETQYF
.	TRBV3-1/TRBV3-2	TRBD2	TRBJ2-5	TGTGCCAGCAGCCAATGGTCTGTTAGCGGGGGGGCCGCGGAGACCCAGTACTTC	CASSQWSVSGGAAETQYF
.	TRBV3-1/TRBV3-2	TRBD1	TRBJ1-3	TGTGCCAGCAGCCGGGACAGGGGTTCTGGAAACACCATATATTTT	CASSRDRGSGNTIYF
.	TRBV9	TRBD1	TRBJ2-2	TGTGCCAGCAGCGCCACAGGGGGCAAAACCGGGGAGCTGTTTTTT	CASSATGGKTGELFF
.	TRBV9	.	TRBJ2-3	TGTGCCAGCAGCGTTAGCGACCCCACAGATACGCAGTATTTT	CASSVSDPTDTQYF
.	TRBV4-1	.	TRBJ2-1	TGCGCCAGCAGCCAAGGGTGGCGGGTAAGGCGGAATGAGCAGTTCTTC	CASSQGWRVRRNEQFF
.	TRBV18	.	TRBJ2-1	TGTGCCAGCTCAGGGTGGGAGAATGAGCAGTTCTTC	CASSGWENEQFF
.	TRBV11-2	.	TRBJ1-5	TGTGCCAGCAGCCCTACAGATAGCAATCAGCCCCAGCATTTT	CASSPTDSNQPQHF
many	TRBV6-6	TRBD1	TRBJ2-1	TGTGCCAGCAGTTACGGACAGGGAAGCTACAATGAGCAGTTCTTC	CASSYGQGSYNEQFF
.	TRBV7-3	TRBD2	TRBJ2-7	TGTGCCAGCAGGAGACTAGCGGGGGACCACGAGCAGTACTTC	CASRRLAGDHEQYF
.	TRBV18	TRBD1	TRBJ1-2	TGTGCCAGCTCGCAGGGGGAAAGCTATGGCTACACCTTC	CASSQGESYGYTF
.	TRBV6-2/TRBV6-3	.	TRBJ1-6	TGTGCCAGCAGTTATCCCCCAGGGCAGCTCAGGGAAGCCCTCCACTTT	CASSYPPGQLREALHF
.	TRBV9	TRBD1	TRBJ1-3	TGTGCCAGCAGCGTCAGGGGGTCTGGAAACACCATATATTTT	CASSVRGSGNTIYF
few	TRBV7-6	TRBD2	TRBJ2-7	TGTGCCAGCAGCTTAGGGCTAGCGGGGGGCCCCTACGAGCAGTACTTC	CASSLGLAGGPYEQYF
.	TRBV9	.	TRBJ2-7	TGTGCCAGCACCATGAGACGGGGACTGATCTACGAGCAGTACTTC	CASTMRRGLIYEQYF
.	TRBV5-1	TRBD2	TRBJ2-3	TGCGCCAGCAGCTTGGGTCTAGCGGGGGGCCCTAGCACAGATACGCAGTATTTT	CASSLGLAGGPSTDTQYF
once	TRBV7-3	TRBD2	TRBJ2-7	TGTGCCAGCAGCCCGACGGGAGCGGGGGGGATCTACGAGCAGTACTTC	CASSPTGAGGIYEQYF
.	TRBV28	.	TRBJ2-7	TGTGCCAGCAGTTTACTCGTGGGAGCGGAGGGAACGCTTCTCGAGCAGTACTTC	CASSLLVGAEGTLLEQYF
.	TRBV3-1/TRBV3-2	TRBD2	TRBJ2-3	TGTGCCAGCAGCGCCGAGCGGGGAGATACGCAGTATTTT	CASSAERGDTQYF
.	TRBV3-1/TRBV3-2	.	TRBJ2-1	TGTGCCAGCCAGGGGTACGTGCACAATGAGCAGTTCTTC	CASQGYVHNEQFF
.	TRBV7-2	TRBD1	TRBJ1-2	TGTGCCAGCAGCTTAGTCGGGACAGGGGTAGGTGGCTACACCTTC	CASSLVGTGVGGYTF
.	TRBV6-5	.	TRBJ1-3	TGTGCCAGCAGTTCGTCCGGGGGGGCGGGAAACACCATATATTTT	CASSSSGGAGNTIYF
.	TRBV5-1	.	TRBJ2-7	TGCGCCAGCAGCGTGGATGGACTGGTTTACGAGCAGTACTTC	CASSVDGLVYEQYF
.	TRBV28	.	TRBJ2-5	TGTGCCAGCAGTTTGTCAGGTACCCAAGAGACCCAGTACTTC	CASSLSGTQETQYF
.	TRBV21-1	.	TRBJ1-2	TGTGCCAGCAGCAAAGCGCGGCGGGGGCATAATGGCTACACCTTC	CASSKARRGHNGYTF
.	TRBV29-1	.	TRBJ2-7	TGCAGCGTTGGCAAAAGAGACTACGAGCAGTACTTC	CSVGKRDYEQYF
.	TRBV9	TRBD1	TRBJ2-3	TGTGCCAGCAGCGTAGGGACAGGGTGGATGAATACGCAGTATTTT	CASSVGTGWMNTQYF
.	TRBV11-2	.	TRBJ1-4	TGTGCCAGCAGCCCGCGTCAAGCTGAAAAACTGTTTTTT	CASSPRQAEKLFF
.	TRBV19	TRBD2	TRBJ2-5	TGTGCCAGTAGTACAGCCCTTGGGGGAGGGAGAGAGACCCAGTACTTC	CASSTALGGGRETQYF
once	TRBV7-9	.	TRBJ1-1	TGTGCCAGCAGCCTCGACGGGGGGGCGCGTACTGAAGCTTTCTTT	CASSLDGGARTEAFF
few	TRBV7-9	.	TRBJ1-6	TGTGCCAGCAGCACTGGACAGACTCCGACCCTCCACTTT	CASSTGQTPTLHF
.	TRBV2	.	TRBJ2-1	TGTGCCAGCAGTGTCGGGACAAACAATGAGCAGTTCTTC	CASSVGTNNEQFF
.	TRBV21-1	.	TRBJ2-1	TGTGCCAGCAGCAAAGTCGCGGGGGGGTGGAACAATGAGCAGTTCTTC	CASSKVAGGWNNEQFF
.	TRBV6-5	TRBD1	TRBJ1-1	TGTGCCAGCACCGGGACAGCTGACACTGAAGCTTTCTTT	CASTGTADTEAFF